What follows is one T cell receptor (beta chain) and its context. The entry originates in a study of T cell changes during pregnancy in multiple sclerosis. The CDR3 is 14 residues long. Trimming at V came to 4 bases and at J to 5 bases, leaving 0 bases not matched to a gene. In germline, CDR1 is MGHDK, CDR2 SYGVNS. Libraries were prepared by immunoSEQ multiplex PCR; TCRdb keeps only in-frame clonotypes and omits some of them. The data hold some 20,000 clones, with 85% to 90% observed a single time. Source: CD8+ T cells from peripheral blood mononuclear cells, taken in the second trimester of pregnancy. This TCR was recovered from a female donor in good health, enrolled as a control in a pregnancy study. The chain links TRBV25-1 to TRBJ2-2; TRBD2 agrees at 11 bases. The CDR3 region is CASSGLAGTGELFF. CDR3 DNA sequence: TGTGCCAGCAGTGGACTAGCGGGGACCGGGGAGCTGTTTTTT.